A single sample gave rise to the 4 T cell receptor beta chains below, sequenced in a study of shared clonotypes between healthy human individuals. Clones were read by immunoSEQ multiplex PCR, and TCRdb kept only the in-frame ones, dropping some. Of 2 million to 3 million clones detected, approximately 93% appear once; the ten largest clones hold roughly 0.39%. Material for sequencing was naive CD4+ T cells from PBMCs. Subset: CD45RA+ positively selected. The receptors were sampled from a man aged 18-30 years in good health. Some clones in this sample may be carry-over from other donors' samples.

V and J are TRBV28 and TRBJ1-5; the D is unclear. The V end lost 5 bases, the J end lost 6 bases, and 11 bases lay between the germline ends. Germline lookup yields CDR1 MDHEN and CDR2 SYDVKM. The CDR3 spans 13 residues. The CDR3 is CASSIGPVQPQHF. Here the CDR3 DNA reads TGTGCCAGCAGTATCGGTCCCGTTCAGCCCCAGCATTTT.

A remark on this clone: An end of the junction differs from the germline gene, which may be a read error. V is TRBV6-1 and J is TRBJ2-7; D gene uncertain. This CDR3 is 14 amino acids long. Germline V CDR1 and CDR2: MNHNS, SASEGT. In DNA, the CDR3 is TGTGCCAGCTTACCTGGTATTTGGGGTACAGAGAGTAACTTC. It specifies CASLPGIWGTESNF.

The chain couples TRBV19 to TRBJ2-6, with D maybe TRBD1 (5 bases). This CDR3 spans 15 amino acids. Trimming removed 6 bases at V and 4 bases at J, with 13 bases between. In germline, CDR1 is LNHDA, CDR2 SQIVND (reference sequence). CDR3 sequence: CASSLGVLGANVLTF. The CDR3 bases are TGTGCCAGTAGCCTAGGGGTCCTGGGGGCCAACGTCCTGACTTTC.

This clone appeared a single time. The chain joins TRBV21-1 to TRBJ2-7; whether TRBD1, the table's D call, matches the DNA was not checked. TRBV21-1 is tagged as a pseudogene. This CDR3 comprises 16 residues. This chain's CDR3 is CASSKAPDRVYYEQYF. For the CDR3, the DNA is TGTGCCAGCAGCAAAGCCCCCGACAGGGTCTACTACGAGCAGTACTTC.